The present T cell receptor (beta chain) was sequenced within a study of T cell changes during pregnancy in multiple sclerosis. V dropped 6 bases and J dropped 4 bases, with 15 bases sitting between them. CDR1 is MNHNY, CDR2 SVGAGI, per germline (reference sequence). The CDR3 has 14 amino acids. The table came from immunoSEQ multiplex PCR; TCRdb's copy has only in-frame clones and leaves some out. The sample consists of some 25,000 clones, roughly 91% of them appearing once. The sequence came from a female donor in good health, enrolled as a control in a pregnancy study. The chain is built from TRBV6-6 and TRBJ2-5; D is perhaps TRBD2 (6 bases). The source was CD4+ T cells from peripheral blood mononuclear cells, collected in the first trimester of pregnancy. The CDR3 protein is CASRPPLARETQYF. Written as DNA, the CDR3 is TGTGCCAGCAGACCTCCACTAGCTCGAGAGACCCAGTACTTC.